Shown below are 8 T cell receptor beta chains from a single sample sequenced in a study of patients and donors after allogeneic stem cell transplantation. TCRdb independently ran MiXCR on the RT-PCR reads; one entry per CDR3 protein. Among hundreds of thousands of distinct CDR3 sequences listed, around 15% were seen once. Sequencing input: blood, either unsorted or a sorted T cell fraction (not recorded which). The receptor set was obtained from a human donor who was either an allogeneic HSCT recipient or a stem cell or donor lymphocyte infusion donor (not recorded which). It is not recorded whose cells these are; they may come from a transplant donor.

This clonotype appeared a few times. The chain is built from TRBV7-3 and TRBJ2-7; D possibly uses TRBD1 or TRBD2 (5 bases each). This CDR3 is 13 amino acids long. Germline assignment: CDR1 SGHTA and CDR2 FQGTGA. Trimming left V 8 bases short and J 3 bases short, with 14 bases between. The CDR3 sequence is CASSVGPLYEQYF. In DNA form, the CDR3 reads TGTGCCAGCTCGGTGGGACCACTCTACGAGCAGTACTTC.

This clonotype was picked up a small number of times. The chain has TRBV3-1 and TRBJ1-2, with 10 bases matching TRBD1. This CDR3 comprises 15 residues. Germline CDR1 is LGHDT and CDR2 is YNNKEL (reference sequence). Trimming cost V 1 base and J 4 bases; bases outside gene matches: 3. The CDR3 is CASSQGTGGRYGYTF. The CDR3 coding sequence is TGTGCCAGCAGCCAAGGGACAGGGGGTCGCTATGGCTACACCTTC.

This clonotype showed up just a few times. V and J are TRBV5-4 and TRBJ1-4; 10 bases are a match to TRBD1. The CDR3 is 15 residues long. Germline CDR1 SGHNT, CDR2 YYREEE (reference sequence). Trimming took 4 bases from V and 5 from J; bases not matched to a gene: 5. As DNA, the CDR3 is TGTGCCAGCAGCCCCGGGACAGGGGAAAATGAAAAACTGTTTTTT. Translated, it gives CASSPGTGENEKLFF.

The rearrangement links TRBV6-2 or TRBV6-3 to TRBJ2-6; either TRBD1 or TRBD2 may supply D (6 bases each). There are 16 residues in the CDR3. CDR1 MNHEY and CDR2 SVGEGT come from the germline V gene. Trimming took off 6 bases at V and 2 bases at J, with 14 bases between the two ends. CDR3 loop: CASRRNGGAGANVLTF. The CDR3 nucleotides are TGTGCCAGCAGGCGTAACGGGGGCGCTGGGGCCAACGTCCTGACTTTC.

Here the CDR3 reads CASSARERSYEQYF. In DNA, the CDR3 is TGTGCCAGTAGCGCCCGGGAGCGGTCCTACGAGCAGTACTTC. This sequence joins TRBV19 and TRBJ2-7; D is possibly TRBD2 (6 bases). Germline CDR1 LNHDA, CDR2 SQIVND (reference sequence). This CDR3 is 14 amino acids long. Deletions cut 6 bases from V and 1 base from J, with 13 bases between. Drawing the rest from reference TRBV19 and TRBJ2-7, the complete variable domain is DGGITQSPKYLFRKEGQNVTLSCEQNLNHDAMYWYRQDPGQGLRLIYYSQIVNDFQKGDIAEGYSVSREKKESFPLTVTSAQKNPTAFYLCASSARERSYEQYFGPGTRLTVT.

This clonotype was recorded at least ten times. The J gene is TRBJ2-1, the V gene TRBV5-1, with TRBD2 matching 11 bases. Trimming cost V 4 bases and J 3 bases; bases outside gene matches: 6. This CDR3 has 16 residues. CDR1 SGHRS and CDR2 YFSETQ come from the germline V gene. The CDR3 here is CASSPWTSGFYNEQFF. The CDR3 nucleotides read TGCGCCAGCAGCCCCTGGACTAGCGGGTTCTACAATGAGCAGTTCTTC.

This clonotype was observed at least ten times. This rearrangement joins TRBV12-3 or TRBV12-4 to TRBJ2-5, with D perhaps TRBD1 (5 bases). Trimming left V 2 bases short and J 5 bases short, with 21 bases between. CDR3 length: 17 amino acids. The CDR3 region has the DNA TGTGCCAGCAGTTTAAGGAGTCTGGGGCTACCGAGGGAGACCCAGTACTTC. Protein: CASSLRSLGLPRETQYF.

This clonotype occurred a few times. The gene calls are TRBV6-1 and TRBJ1-2, with TRBD1 matching 8 bases. Per germline, CDR1 MNHNS and CDR2 SASEGT. The CDR3 totals 15 residues. V trimming: 6 bases; J trimming: 2 bases; junction bases outside the gene matches: 8. The CDR3 here is CASRRQDRGNYGYTF. CDR3 in DNA: TGTGCCAGCAGACGCCAAGACAGGGGCAACTATGGCTACACCTTC.